This entry lists 4 T cell receptor beta chains sequenced from one sample in a study of radiotherapy plus CTLA-4 blockade in lung cancer. TCRdb's copy holds only in-frame clones and misses some; the assay was immunoSEQ multiplex PCR. The sample records about 73,000 clones, over 75% being singletons. The sequencing used peripheral blood, collected from a patient treated with radiotherapy plus ipilimumab. These receptors all come from a human donor with non-small cell lung cancer that progressed on radiotherapy plus ipilimumab.

This rearrangement joins TRBV7-9 to TRBJ2-5; TRBD2 agrees at 7 bases. From germline, CDR1 is SEHNR and CDR2 FQNEAQ (reference sequence). The CDR3 runs to 14 residues. The ends lost 3 bases at V and 5 bases at J; junction bases unmatched: 6. CDR3 bases: TGTGCCAGCAGCTTTGGGCGGGAGCGGGAGACCCAGTACTTC. It encodes CASSFGRERETQYF.

The gene calls are TRBV6-6 and TRBJ2-7; D gene ambiguous. The CDR3 loop spans 12 amino acids. Germline V lookup: CDR1 MNHNY, CDR2 SVGAGI (reference sequence). V shed 6 bases and J shed 4 bases, with 10 bases lying between them. For the CDR3, the DNA is TGTGCCAGCAGCTCAGGCCTATACGAGCAGTACGTC. It translates to CASSSGLYEQYV.

For this clone: Other nucleotide sequences from this sample produce the same CDR3. The chain recombines TRBV12-5 with TRBJ1-5; 7 bases line up with TRBD1. Trimming cost V 5 bases and J 6 bases; bases outside gene matches: 1. The CDR3 length is 12 residues. Germline values: CDR1 LGHNT, CDR2 FRNRAP. This CDR3 is CASGQGGQPQHF. The CDR3 coding sequence is TGTGCTAGTGGTCAGGGGGGTCAGCCCCAGCATTTT.

J is TRBJ1-1 and V is TRBV7-2; D not resolved. The germline gives CDR1 SGHTA, CDR2 FQGNSA. This CDR3 region has 13 residues. V was shortened by 2 bases and J by 3 bases, with 7 bases between the two germline ends. The CDR3 nucleotides are TGTGCCAGCAGCTTAAGTAGGGACACTGAAGCTTTCTTT. It yields the protein CASSLSRDTEAFF.